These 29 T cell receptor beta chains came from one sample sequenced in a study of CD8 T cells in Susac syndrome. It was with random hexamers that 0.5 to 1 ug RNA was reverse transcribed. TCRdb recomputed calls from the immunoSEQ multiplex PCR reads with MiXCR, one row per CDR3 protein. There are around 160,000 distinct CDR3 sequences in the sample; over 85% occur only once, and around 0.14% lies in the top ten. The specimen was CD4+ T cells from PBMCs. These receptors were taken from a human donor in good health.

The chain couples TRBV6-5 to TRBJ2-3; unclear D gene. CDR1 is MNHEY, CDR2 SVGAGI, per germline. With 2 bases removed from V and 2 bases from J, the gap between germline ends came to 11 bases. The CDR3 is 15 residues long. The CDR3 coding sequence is TGTGCCAGCAGTTACCAGGCCACCCCCACAGATACGCAGTATTTT. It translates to CASSYQATPTDTQYF.

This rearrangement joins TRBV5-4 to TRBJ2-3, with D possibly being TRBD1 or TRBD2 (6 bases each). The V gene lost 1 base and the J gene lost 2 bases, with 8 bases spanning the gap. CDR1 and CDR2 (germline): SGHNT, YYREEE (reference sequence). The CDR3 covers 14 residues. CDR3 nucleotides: TGTGCCAGCAGCTTGCGGGGGCCCACAGATACGCAGTATTTT. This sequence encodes CASSLRGPTDTQYF.

The CDR3 DNA sequence: TGTGCCAGCAGCTTAACAGGGCTGGATGAGCAGTTCTTC. It yields the protein CASSLTGLDEQFF. V is TRBV11-2 and J is TRBJ2-1; D might be TRBD1 (6 bases). V was shortened by 2 bases and J by 8 bases, with 10 bases between the two germline ends. CDR3 length: 13 amino acids. Germline CDR1 reads SGHAT; CDR2 reads FQNNGV.

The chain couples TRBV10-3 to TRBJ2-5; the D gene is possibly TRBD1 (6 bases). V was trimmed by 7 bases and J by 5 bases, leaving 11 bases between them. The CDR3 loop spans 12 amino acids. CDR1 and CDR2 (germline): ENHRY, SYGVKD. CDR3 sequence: CAIKDQGETQYF. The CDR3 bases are TGTGCCATCAAGGACCAGGGGGAGACCCAGTACTTC.

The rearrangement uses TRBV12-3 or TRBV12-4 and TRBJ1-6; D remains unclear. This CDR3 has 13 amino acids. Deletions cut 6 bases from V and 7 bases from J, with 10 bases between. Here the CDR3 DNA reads TGTGCCAGCAGGGCGACGGGAAATTCACCCCTCCACTTT. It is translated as CASRATGNSPLHF.

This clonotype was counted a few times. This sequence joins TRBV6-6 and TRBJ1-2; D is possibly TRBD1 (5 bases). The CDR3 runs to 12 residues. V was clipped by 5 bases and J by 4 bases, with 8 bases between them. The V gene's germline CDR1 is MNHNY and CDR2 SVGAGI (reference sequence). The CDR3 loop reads CASSRDGYGYTF. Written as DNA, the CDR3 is TGTGCCAGCAGTCGGGACGGCTATGGCTACACCTTC.

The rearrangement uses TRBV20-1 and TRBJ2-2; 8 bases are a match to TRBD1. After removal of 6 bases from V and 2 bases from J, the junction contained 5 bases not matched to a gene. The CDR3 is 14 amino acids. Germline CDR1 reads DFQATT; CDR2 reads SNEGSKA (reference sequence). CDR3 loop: CSAPTGVNTGELFF. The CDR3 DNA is TGCAGTGCCCCGACAGGGGTTAACACCGGGGAGCTGTTTTTT.

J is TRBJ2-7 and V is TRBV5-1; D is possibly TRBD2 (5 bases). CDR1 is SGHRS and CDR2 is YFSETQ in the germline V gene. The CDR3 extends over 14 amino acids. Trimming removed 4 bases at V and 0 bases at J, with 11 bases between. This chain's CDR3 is CASSPEAGSYEQYF. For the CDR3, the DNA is TGCGCCAGCAGCCCGGAGGCCGGCTCCTACGAGCAGTACTTC. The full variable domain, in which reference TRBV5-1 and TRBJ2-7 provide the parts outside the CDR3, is KAGVTQTPRYLIKTRGQQVTLSCSPISGHRSVSWYQQTPGQGLQFLFEYFSETQRNKGNFPGRFSGRQFSNSRSEMNVSTLELGDSALYLCASSPEAGSYEQYFGPGTRLTVT.

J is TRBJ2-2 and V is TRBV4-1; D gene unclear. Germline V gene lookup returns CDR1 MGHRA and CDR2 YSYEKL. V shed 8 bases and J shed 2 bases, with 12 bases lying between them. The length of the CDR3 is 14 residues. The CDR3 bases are TGCGCCAGCGCGGTCTCACTTAACACCGGGGAGCTGTTTTTT. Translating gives CASAVSLNTGELFF.

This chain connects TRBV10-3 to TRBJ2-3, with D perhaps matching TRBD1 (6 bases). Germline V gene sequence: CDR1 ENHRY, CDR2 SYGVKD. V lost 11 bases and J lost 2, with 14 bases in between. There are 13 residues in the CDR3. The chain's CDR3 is CAATGRDTDTQYF. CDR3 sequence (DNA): TGTGCCGCGACAGGACGTGACACAGATACGCAGTATTTT.

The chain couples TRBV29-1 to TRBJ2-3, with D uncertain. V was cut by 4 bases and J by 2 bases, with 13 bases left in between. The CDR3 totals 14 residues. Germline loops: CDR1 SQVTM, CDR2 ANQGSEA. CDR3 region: CSVVSSLNTDTQYF. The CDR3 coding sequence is TGCAGCGTTGTATCGAGCCTCAACACAGATACGCAGTATTTT.

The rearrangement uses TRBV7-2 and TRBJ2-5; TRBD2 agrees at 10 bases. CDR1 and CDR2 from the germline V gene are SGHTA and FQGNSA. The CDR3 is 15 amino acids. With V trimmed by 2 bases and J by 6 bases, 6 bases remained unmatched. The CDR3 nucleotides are TGTGCCAGCAGCTTACCTAGCGGGGGTGTAAAGACCCAGTACTTC. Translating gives CASSLPSGGVKTQYF.

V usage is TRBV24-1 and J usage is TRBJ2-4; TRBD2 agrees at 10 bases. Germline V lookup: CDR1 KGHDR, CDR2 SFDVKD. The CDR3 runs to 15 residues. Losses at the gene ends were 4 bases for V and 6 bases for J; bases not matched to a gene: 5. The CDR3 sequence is CATSEATSGVNIQYF. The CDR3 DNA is TGTGCCACCAGTGAAGCTACTAGCGGGGTAAACATTCAGTACTTC.

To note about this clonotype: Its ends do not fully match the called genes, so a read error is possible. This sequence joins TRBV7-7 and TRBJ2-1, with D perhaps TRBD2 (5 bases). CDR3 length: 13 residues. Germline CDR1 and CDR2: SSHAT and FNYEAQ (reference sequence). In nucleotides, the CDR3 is TGTGCTAGCAGCGCCGGGTACGGGGATGAGCAGTTCTTC. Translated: CASSAGYGDEQFF.

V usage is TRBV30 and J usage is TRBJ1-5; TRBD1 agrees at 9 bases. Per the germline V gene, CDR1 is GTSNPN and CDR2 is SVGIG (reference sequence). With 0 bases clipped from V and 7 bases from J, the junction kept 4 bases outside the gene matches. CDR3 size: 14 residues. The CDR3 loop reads CAWSVGQGGQPQHF. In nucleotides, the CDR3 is TGTGCCTGGAGTGTGGGACAGGGAGGACAGCCCCAGCATTTT.

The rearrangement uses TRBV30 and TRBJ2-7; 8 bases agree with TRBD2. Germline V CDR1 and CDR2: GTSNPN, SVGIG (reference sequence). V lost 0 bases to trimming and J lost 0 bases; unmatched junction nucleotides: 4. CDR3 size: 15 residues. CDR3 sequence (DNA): TGTGCCTGGAGTGTACCGGGGGGGCTCTCCTACGAGCAGTACTTC. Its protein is CAWSVPGGLSYEQYF.

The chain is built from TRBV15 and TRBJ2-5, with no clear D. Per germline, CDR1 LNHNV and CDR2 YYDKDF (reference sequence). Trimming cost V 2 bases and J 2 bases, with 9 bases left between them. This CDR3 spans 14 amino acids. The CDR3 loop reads CATSRKTRQETQYF. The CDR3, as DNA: TGTGCCACCAGCAGAAAGACAAGACAAGAGACCCAGTACTTC.

CDR3: CATRSGRGDPDTQYF. The CDR3 region has the DNA TGTGCCACCCGGAGCGGCAGGGGGGACCCAGATACGCAGTATTTT. V gene TRBV10-3 combines with J gene TRBJ2-3; a possible D gene is TRBD1 (7 bases). The germline V gene has CDR1 ENHRY and CDR2 SYGVKD. Trimming took 10 bases from V and 4 from J, leaving 21 bases between them. There are 15 residues in the CDR3.

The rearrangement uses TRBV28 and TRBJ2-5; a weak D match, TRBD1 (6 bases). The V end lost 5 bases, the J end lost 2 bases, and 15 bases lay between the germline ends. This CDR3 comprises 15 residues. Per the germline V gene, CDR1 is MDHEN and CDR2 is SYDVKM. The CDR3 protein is CASSRAGTKQETQYF. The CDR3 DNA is TGTGCCAGCAGTCGAGCCGGGACAAAACAAGAGACCCAGTACTTC.

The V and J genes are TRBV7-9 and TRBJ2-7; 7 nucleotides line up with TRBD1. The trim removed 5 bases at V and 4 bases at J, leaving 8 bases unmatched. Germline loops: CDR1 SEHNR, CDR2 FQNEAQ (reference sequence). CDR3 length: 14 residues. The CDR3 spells CASSPGGREYEQYF. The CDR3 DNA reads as TGTGCCAGCAGCCCAGGGGGTCGTGAATACGAGCAGTACTTC.

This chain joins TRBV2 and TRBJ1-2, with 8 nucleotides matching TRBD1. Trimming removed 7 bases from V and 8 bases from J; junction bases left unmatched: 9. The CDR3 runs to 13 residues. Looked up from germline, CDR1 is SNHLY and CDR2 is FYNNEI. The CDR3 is CASTRTGTEGYTF. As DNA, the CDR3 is TGTGCCAGCACACGGACAGGGACAGAGGGCTACACCTTC.

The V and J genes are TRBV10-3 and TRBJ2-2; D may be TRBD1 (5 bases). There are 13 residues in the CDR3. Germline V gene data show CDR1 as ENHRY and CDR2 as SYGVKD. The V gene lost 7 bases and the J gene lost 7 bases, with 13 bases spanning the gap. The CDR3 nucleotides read TGTGCCATCACGGCAGCCCAGGGCGGGGAGCTGTTTTTT. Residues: CAITAAQGGELFF.

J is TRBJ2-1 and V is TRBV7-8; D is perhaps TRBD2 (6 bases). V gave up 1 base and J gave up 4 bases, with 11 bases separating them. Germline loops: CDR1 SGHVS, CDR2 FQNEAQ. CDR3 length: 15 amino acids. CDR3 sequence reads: CASSLDRRGYNEQFF. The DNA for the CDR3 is TGTGCCAGCAGCTTAGACCGGCGGGGATACAATGAGCAGTTCTTC. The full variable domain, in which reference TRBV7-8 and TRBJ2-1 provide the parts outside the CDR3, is GAGVSQSPRYKVAKRGQDVALRCDPISGHVSLFWYQQALGQGPEFLTYFQNEAQLDKSGLPSDRFFAERPEGSVSTLKIQRTQQEDSAVYLCASSLDRRGYNEQFFGPGTRLTVL.

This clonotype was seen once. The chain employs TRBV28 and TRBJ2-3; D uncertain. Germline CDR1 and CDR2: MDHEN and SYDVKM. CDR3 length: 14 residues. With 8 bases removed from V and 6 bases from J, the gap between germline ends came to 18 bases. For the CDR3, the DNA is TGTGCCAGCGGAAGCCGGGTCGGTCGGGATACGCAGTATTTT. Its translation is CASGSRVGRDTQYF.

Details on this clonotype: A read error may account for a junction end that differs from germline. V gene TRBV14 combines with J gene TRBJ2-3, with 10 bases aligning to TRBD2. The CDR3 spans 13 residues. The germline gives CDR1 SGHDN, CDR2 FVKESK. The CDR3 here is CASSQIAGGPIHF. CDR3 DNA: TGTGCCAGCAGCCAAATAGCGGGGGGCCCCATCCATTTT.

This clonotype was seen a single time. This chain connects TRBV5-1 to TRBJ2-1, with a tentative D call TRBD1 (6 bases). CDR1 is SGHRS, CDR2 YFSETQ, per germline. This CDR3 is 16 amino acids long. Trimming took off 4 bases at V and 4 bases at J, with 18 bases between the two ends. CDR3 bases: TGCGCCAGCAGCGTACAACCAGGGGCCGGATACAATGAGCAGTTCTTC. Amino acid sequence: CASSVQPGAGYNEQFF. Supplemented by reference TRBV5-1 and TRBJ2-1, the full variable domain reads KAGVTQTPRYLIKTRGQQVTLSCSPISGHRSVSWYQQTPGQGLQFLFEYFSETQRNKGNFPGRFSGRQFSNSRSEMNVSTLELGDSALYLCASSVQPGAGYNEQFFGPGTRLTVL.

CDR3 in DNA: TGTGCCAGCAGTCTGACAGGGGGCAACACTGAAGCTTTCTTT. Its protein is CASSLTGGNTEAFF. The rearrangement uses TRBV12-3 or TRBV12-4 and TRBJ1-1; 10 positions match TRBD1. The CDR3 sequence is 14 residues long. V gave up 5 bases and J gave up 2 bases; unmatched junction bases: 2.

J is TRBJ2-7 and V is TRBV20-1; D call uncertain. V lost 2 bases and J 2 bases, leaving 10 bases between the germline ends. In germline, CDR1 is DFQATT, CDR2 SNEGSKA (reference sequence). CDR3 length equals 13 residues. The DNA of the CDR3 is TGCAGTGCTAGATATACGCGGCCCTACGAGCAGTACTTC. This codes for CSARYTRPYEQYF.

DNA for the CDR3: TGCGCCAGCAGCTTGGGGGACAGTTCACCCCTCCACTTT. Encoded protein: CASSLGDSSPLHF. V is TRBV5-1 and J is TRBJ1-6, with TRBD1 matching over 7 bases. The CDR3 runs 13 residues. Germline V gene sequence: CDR1 SGHRS, CDR2 YFSETQ. V trimming: 0 bases; J trimming: 9 bases; junction bases outside the gene matches: 0.